The 18 T cell receptor beta chains presented below share a single source sample, sequenced in a study of cytomegalovirus exposure and HLA in healthy donors. PCR employed 60 Vbeta and 13 Jbeta primers. The assay was immunoSEQ multiplex PCR, and TCRdb's table has in-frame clones only and misses some. The sample has some 180,000 clones, approximately 86% seen once. The specimen was PBMCs. All receptors come from a boy aged 2-15 years in good health and CMV-seronegative.

The chain links TRBV28 to TRBJ1-2; maybe TRBD1 (5 bases). The germline V gene encodes CDR1 MDHEN and CDR2 SYDVKM. The CDR3 is 16 residues long. Trimming shortened V by 3 bases and J by 7 bases, and 21 bases separated the two germline ends. The CDR3 DNA sequence: TGTGCCAGCAGTTTTTTGAGGGGAGGGCTGGGGTCTGGCTACACCTTC. It encodes CASSFLRGGLGSGYTF.

The chain uses TRBV7-6 and TRBJ2-7; D perhaps matches TRBD2 (6 bases). The V end lost 1 base, the J end lost 7 bases, and 26 bases lay between the germline ends. The CDR3 loop spans 18 amino acids. Looked up from germline, CDR1 is SGHVS and CDR2 is FNYEAQ. CDR3 amino acids: CASSLVVSRGMPAREQYF. For the CDR3, the DNA is TGTGCCAGCAGCTTAGTTGTGAGTCGGGGGATGCCGGCCCGGGAGCAGTACTTC.

A few counts support this clone. The rearrangement links TRBV6-1 to TRBJ1-1; perhaps TRBD1 as D (5 bases). Germline CDR1 reads MNHNS; CDR2 reads SASEGT. The CDR3 length is 14 residues. With 2 bases removed from V and 8 bases from J, the gap between germline ends came to 15 bases. CDR3 nucleotide sequence: TGTGCCAGCAGTGAAAAAGTAACAGGAAGAGAAGCTTTCTTT. It yields the protein CASSEKVTGREAFF.

The chain is built from TRBV10-2 and TRBJ2-5; 9 bases line up with TRBD2. The CDR3 length is 15 residues. The junction had 4 bases not matched to a gene; V was cut back by 3 bases and J by 2 bases. Germline CDR1 WSHSY, CDR2 SAAADI. The CDR3 nucleotides read TGCGCCAGCAGTGAACCAGCGGGGGGACAAGAGACCCAGTACTTC. This codes for CASSEPAGGQETQYF.

This rearrangement joins TRBV28 to TRBJ2-7; 9 bases agree with TRBD1. With 7 bases clipped from V and 4 bases from J, the junction kept 11 bases outside the gene matches. Germline values: CDR1 MDHEN, CDR2 SYDVKM. This CDR3 contains 15 residues. CDR3 amino acids: CASNQPGQGDYEQYF. DNA of the CDR3: TGTGCCAGCAACCAACCGGGACAGGGAGATTACGAGCAGTACTTC.

As concerns this clone: Germline is not matched at one junction end, which may reflect a read error. This chain links TRBV7-9 with TRBJ2-2, with 9 bases that match TRBD1. The V gene's germline CDR1 is SEHNR and CDR2 FQNEAQ (reference sequence). CDR3 length equals 16 residues. The CDR3 DNA sequence: TGTTCCAGCAGCCGGGGGGACAGGGACGTTCCTGGGGAGCTGTTTTTT. Translating gives CSSSRGDRDVPGELFF.

The V call is TRBV5-1, the J call TRBJ2-5; D is unclear. The V end lost 4 bases, the J end lost 3 bases, and 10 bases lay between the germline ends. This CDR3 is 13 amino acids long. CDR1 is SGHRS, CDR2 YFSETQ, per germline. The CDR3 DNA sequence: TGCGCCAGCAGCCGATCCCGGGAAGAGACCCAGTACTTC. It is translated as CASSRSREETQYF. The variable domain in full, with the rest retrieved from reference TRBV5-1 and TRBJ2-5, is KAGVTQTPRYLIKTRGQQVTLSCSPISGHRSVSWYQQTPGQGLQFLFEYFSETQRNKGNFPGRFSGRQFSNSRSEMNVSTLELGDSALYLCASSRSREETQYFGPGTRLLVL.

This clone showed up just a few times. The chain carries TRBV5-1 and TRBJ1-3; no definite D call. The CDR3 runs to 14 residues. Germline lookup yields CDR1 SGHRS and CDR2 YFSETQ. The V and J ends lost 0 bases and 3 bases respectively, with 7 bases between them. The chain's CDR3 is CASSLASGGNTIYF. The CDR3 coding sequence is TGCGCCAGCAGCTTGGCTTCGGGTGGAAACACCATATATTTT.

The chain carries TRBV5-6 and TRBJ2-3; D not resolved. From germline, CDR1 is SGHDT and CDR2 YYEEEE. CDR3 length: 15 amino acids. V lost 5 bases and J 1 base, leaving 14 bases between the germline ends. The CDR3 protein is CASSALGERTDTQYF. CDR3 in DNA: TGTGCCAGCAGTGCGCTCGGAGAGCGCACAGATACGCAGTATTTT.

This clone has more than one count but fewer than ten. The rearrangement uses TRBV5-6 and TRBJ1-2; the D is unclear. With 1 base removed from V and 6 bases from J, the gap between germline ends came to 7 bases. Germline CDR1 reads SGHDT; CDR2 reads YYEEEE. The CDR3 sequence is 12 residues long. DNA of the CDR3: TGTGCCAGCAGCTTGAATGGGCATGGCTACACCTTC. Amino acids: CASSLNGHGYTF.

This chain links TRBV2 with TRBJ2-5, with D possibly TRBD2 on 6 matching bases. Germline V gene lookup returns CDR1 SNHLY and CDR2 FYNNEI. This CDR3 contains 13 residues. V lost 3 bases to trimming and J lost 4 bases, with 9 bases between them. CDR3 region: CASSEMGGETQYF. CDR3 DNA: TGTGCCAGCAGTGAGATGGGAGGAGAGACCCAGTACTTC. The whole variable domain, filled in from reference TRBV2 and TRBJ2-5, reads EPEVTQTPSHQVTQMGQEVILRCVPISNHLYFYWYRQILGQKVEFLVSFYNNEISEKSEIFDDQFSVERPDGSNFTLKIRSTKLEDSAMYFCASSEMGGETQYFGPGTRLLVL.

V usage is TRBV4-2 and J usage is TRBJ2-1, with no clear D. The V end was cut by 3 bases, the J end by 6 bases, with 15 bases between. This CDR3 contains 15 residues. From germline, CDR1 is LGHNA and CDR2 YNFKEQ. The CDR3 protein is CASSHSLAVGNEQFF. CDR3 DNA sequence: TGTGCCAGCAGCCACTCCTTGGCGGTCGGCAATGAGCAGTTCTTC.

V usage is TRBV7-9 and J usage is TRBJ2-7, with D perhaps matching TRBD1 (6 bases). Germline V gives CDR1 SEHNR, CDR2 FQNEAQ (reference sequence). The CDR3 length is 13 residues. Trimming shortened V by 8 bases and J by 1 base, and 12 bases separated the two germline ends. DNA for the CDR3: TGTGCCAGCTCGCAGGGGCCTTCCTACGAGCAGTACTTC. This codes for CASSQGPSYEQYF.

The V gene is TRBV6-1, the J gene TRBJ2-1, with a tentative D call TRBD1 (5 bases). V was clipped by 10 bases and J by 6 bases, with 13 bases between them. In germline, CDR1 is MNHNS, CDR2 SASEGT. The CDR3 length is 12 residues. The CDR3 protein is CATRRQGNEQFF. In DNA form, the CDR3 reads TGTGCCACCCGACGTCAGGGCAATGAGCAGTTCTTC.

V and J are TRBV11-2 and TRBJ2-6; D not resolved. V gave up 4 bases and J gave up 0 bases, with 19 bases separating them. Per germline, CDR1 SGHAT and CDR2 FQNNGV. There are 19 residues in the CDR3. The CDR3 loop reads CASSSPWREANSGANVLTF. In DNA form, the CDR3 reads TGTGCCAGCAGCTCGCCCTGGAGAGAGGCGAACTCTGGGGCCAACGTCCTGACTTTC.

V usage is TRBV19 and J usage is TRBJ1-5; maybe TRBD1 (6 bases). Trimming pared 6 bases from V and 1 base from J, leaving 13 bases between. Germline V gene data show CDR1 as LNHDA and CDR2 as SQIVND (reference sequence). The CDR3 loop spans 15 amino acids. CDR3 nucleotide sequence: TGTGCCAGTAGCAAGGGGGTTTTGAGCAATCAGCCCCAGCATTTT. Residues: CASSKGVLSNQPQHF.

The chain recombines TRBV6-1 with TRBJ1-5; D is ambiguous. Germline lookup yields CDR1 MNHNS and CDR2 SASEGT. V lost 1 base, J lost 1 base, and 8 bases lay in between. The CDR3 runs 15 residues. The CDR3 loop reads CASSEVPLSNQPQHF. CDR3 sequence (DNA): TGTGCCAGCAGTGAAGTCCCCCTGAGCAATCAGCCCCAGCATTTT.

The CDR3 DNA reads as TGTGCCAGCAGTGAAGTGGGGACTACCAGTAGCACAGATACGCAGTATTTT. This sequence encodes CASSEVGTTSSTDTQYF. This chain links TRBV2 with TRBJ2-3, with 7 bases fitting TRBD2. Germline assignment: CDR1 SNHLY and CDR2 FYNNEI. J was trimmed by 0 bases and V by 1 base; bases with no gene match: 7. CDR3 length: 17 residues.